These 7 T cell receptor beta chains originate from one sample sequenced in a study of control samples from healthy donors and cancer patients. Generated by immunoSEQ multiplex PCR, the TCRdb table keeps only in-frame clones and is missing some. The table shows some 120,000 clones, with 89% occurring only once. The sample consisted of blood. These receptors came from a man aged 50-60 years in good health.

On this clone: The sample holds other DNA sequences that translate to the same CDR3. V usage is TRBV7-2 and J usage is TRBJ2-1; 12 nucleotides align to TRBD2. This CDR3 has 15 residues. With 2 bases clipped from V and 8 bases from J, the junction kept 4 bases outside the gene matches. CDR1 is SGHTA and CDR2 is FQGNSA in the germline V gene. The CDR3 loop is CASSLRTSGADEQFF. In DNA, the CDR3 is TGTGCCAGCAGCTTAAGGACTAGCGGGGCCGATGAGCAGTTCTTC.

The chain employs TRBV6-1 and TRBJ1-6; D uncertain. V was shortened by 0 bases and J by 5 bases, with 8 bases between the two germline ends. CDR1 and CDR2 (germline): MNHNS, SASEGT. CDR3 length: 15 amino acids. Written as DNA, the CDR3 is TGTGCCAGCAGTGAAGCACCGGCCGATAATTCACCCCTCCACTTT. It codes for CASSEAPADNSPLHF.

V and J are TRBV9 and TRBJ1-3, with 8 bases fitting TRBD1. Per germline, CDR1 SGDLS and CDR2 YYNGEE. The CDR3 extends over 16 amino acids. The trim removed 3 bases at V and 0 bases at J, leaving 5 bases unmatched. The CDR3 reads CASSARTGSSGNTIYF. The CDR3 DNA sequence: TGTGCCAGCAGCGCCCGGACAGGGAGCTCTGGAAACACCATATATTTT.

The J gene is TRBJ2-3, the V gene TRBV7-2; no firm D call. The CDR3 is made up of 14 amino acids. Deletions cut 3 bases from V and 2 bases from J, with 9 bases between. Per the germline V gene, CDR1 is SGHTA and CDR2 is FQGNSA. DNA for the CDR3: TGTGCCAGCAGCTTCGCGACTGTCACAGATACGCAGTATTTT. Translating gives CASSFATVTDTQYF.

The J gene is TRBJ1-5, the V gene TRBV15, with D unclear. This CDR3 contains 15 residues. CDR1 and CDR2 from the germline V gene are LNHNV and YYDKDF (reference sequence). V was cut by 1 base and J by 3 bases, with 10 bases left in between. CDR3 coding DNA: TGTGCCACCAGCAGAGGCGGCGCGAACAATCAGCCCCAGCATTTT. It specifies CATSRGGANNQPQHF.

This sequence joins TRBV6-6 and TRBJ2-7; D might be TRBD1 or TRBD2, each matching 5 bases. Deletions cut 5 bases from V and 3 bases from J, with 17 bases between. There are 15 residues in the CDR3. In germline, CDR1 is MNHNY, CDR2 SVGAGI (reference sequence). CDR3 sequence (DNA): TGTGCCAGCAGTGACGGGGACCGACTAAACTACGAGCAGTACTTC. Translating it yields CASSDGDRLNYEQYF.

About this clone itself: Additional DNA sequences in this sample encode the identical CDR3. V and J are TRBV7-2 and TRBJ2-3; TRBD2 agrees at 7 bases. The CDR3 has 15 residues. With V trimmed by 2 bases and J by 0 bases, 2 bases remained unmatched. CDR1 and CDR2 from the germline V gene are SGHTA and FQGNSA. The CDR3 DNA sequence: TGTGCCAGCAGCTTACAGCGGGGTAGCACAGATACGCAGTATTTT. Amino acids: CASSLQRGSTDTQYF.